The rows below give T cell receptor beta chains drawn from one sample of a study of blood T cell repertoires in COVID-19. The data were produced by immunoSEQ multiplex PCR, yet TCRdb's version contains in-frame clones alone and is incomplete. The sample lists 190,000 or so clones; about 80% were seen once. Specimen: peripheral blood. These receptors came from a human donor with acute or convalescent COVID-19. The donor label of this sample is uncertain. Each CDR3 is given with its conserved first and last residue. The D gene is left open where the match is weak. Clone size is given for some rows only: seen once, a few or many times, or a class if the clone is expanded.

V gene	J gene	clone size	D gene	CDR3 protein	CDR3 DNA
TRBV5-1	TRBJ1-5	NA	TRBD1	CASRDGTGGNQPQHF	TGCGCCAGCCGAGACGGGACAGGGGGTAATCAGCCCCAGCATTTT
TRBV7-9	TRBJ1-1	few	TRBD1	CASSFRTGTVTEAFF	TGTGCCAGCAGCTTCCGAACCGGGACAGTCACTGAAGCTTTCTTT
TRBV5-8	TRBJ1-2	NA	NA	CASSLGGADRNYGYTF	TGTGCCAGCAGCTTGGGGGGAGCCGACCGAAACTATGGCTACACCTTC
TRBV30	TRBJ2-2	NA	NA	CAWGVPGAGVTGELFF	TGTGCCTGGGGGGTCCCGGGGGCGGGGGTCACCGGGGAGCTGTTTTTT
TRBV19	TRBJ1-2	NA	NA	CASSIRLANYGYTF	TGTGCCAGTAGTATACGGTTAGCTAACTATGGCTACACCTTC
TRBV6-5	TRBJ1-2	NA	NA	CASSSPTRGEGYTF	TGTGCCAGCAGTTCTCCGACCAGGGGAGAGGGCTACACCTTC
TRBV4-1	TRBJ2-7	NA	NA	CASKPQVGGLYEQYF	TGCGCCAGCAAGCCCCAGGTGGGGGGGCTCTACGAGCAGTACTTC
TRBV6-5	TRBJ1-3	NA	NA	CASSSGGELGGNTIYF	TGTGCCAGCAGTTCCGGCGGGGAATTGGGAGGAAACACCATATATTTT
TRBV19	TRBJ1-5	few	TRBD1	CASSKGRDRKNQPQHF	TGTGCCAGTAGTAAAGGAAGGGACAGGAAGAATCAGCCCCAGCATTTT
TRBV19	TRBJ2-2	few	NA	CASSIRPGTGGSTGELFF	TGTGCCAGTAGTATTCGGCCCGGGACTGGGGGAAGCACCGGGGAGCTGTTTTTT